This T cell receptor (beta chain) was captured by sequencing in a study of T-cell memory formation after mild COVID-19. About the research overall: Each donor largely had its own TCR clusters.

Germline V gene lookup returns CDR1 SGHTA and CDR2 FQGTGA. The CDR3 is 16 residues long. V dropped 1 base and J dropped 2 bases, with 13 bases sitting between them. The authors produced TCR alpha and TCR beta cDNA libraries with sample barcodes and UMIs by 5'RACE using constant-segment primers. Using its own MiXCR run on the 5' RACE reads, TCRdb lists one record per CDR3 protein. The sample holds just over 400,000 distinct CDR3 sequences, under 25% seen once. To note about this clonotype: Its antigen is undetermined.

Points from the study as a whole: Unconfirmed was the SARS-CoV-2 specificity of second-wave clones that peaked on day 37. In pre-infection memory, a portion of responding clones appeared, which suggested that cross-reactive memory joined.

The rearrangement uses TRBV7-3 and TRBJ2-3; D not resolved. This sequence originates from an adult woman who had mild COVID-19 (a few samples of this study predate the infection). Cell type and time point are not known. Sequencing input: PBMCs or a T cell subset sorted from them (not recorded which). CDR3 protein: CASSLSASPPTDTQYF. The CDR3 DNA reads TGTGCCAGCAGCTTAAGTGCCAGCCCTCCCACAGATACGCAGTATTTT.